This T cell receptor (beta chain) was recovered during a study of cytomegalovirus exposure and HLA in healthy donors. PCR employed 60 Vbeta and 13 Jbeta primers. Libraries were prepared by immunoSEQ multiplex PCR; TCRdb keeps only in-frame clonotypes and omits some of them. Of roughly 90,000 clones in the sample, 65% to 85% were seen once. The CDR3 extends over 14 amino acids. CDR1 LNHDA and CDR2 SQIVND come from the germline V gene (reference sequence). V was shortened by 5 bases and J by 2 bases, with 12 bases between the two germline ends. This sequence was found in a man between 18 and 29 years old in good health and CMV-seronegative. This chain uses TRBV19 with TRBJ1-2; tentative D call: TRBD1 (6 bases). Sequenced material: PBMCs. As DNA, the CDR3 is TGTGCCAGTAGTGAAACCGGGACAAACTATGGCTACACCTTC. Translation gives CASSETGTNYGYTF.